This T cell receptor (beta chain) was sequenced during a study of cytomegalovirus exposure and HLA in healthy donors. This clone appeared once. Its antigen is not identified. Amplification used 60 Vbeta primers and 13 Jbeta primers. Clones were read by immunoSEQ multiplex PCR, and TCRdb kept only the in-frame ones, dropping some. The sample has approximately 170,000 clones, 60% to 80% seen once; the top ten hold more than 4%. Broader study findings: A later analysis reportedly found fewer N-insertions in an Asian-associated ancestry cluster than the roughly 670-donor mean.

Sample: PBMCs. The source is a male donor in good health and CMV-seronegative.

CDR3 residues: CASSLGRAYNEQFF. CDR3 nucleotide sequence: TGTGCCAGCAGCTTAGGACGGGCCTACAATGAGCAGTTCTTC. This chain connects TRBV7-2 to TRBJ2-1, with D hard to call. The CDR3 loop spans 14 amino acids. Germline values: CDR1 SGHTA, CDR2 FQGNSA. V lost 1 base to trimming and J lost 2 bases, with 6 bases between them.